Listed here are 28 T cell receptor beta chains from one sample, sequenced in a study of T cell responses to AZD1222 COVID-19 vaccine. Clones were read by immunoSEQ multiplex PCR, and TCRdb kept only the in-frame ones, dropping some. The sample lists around 200,000 clones; approximately 93% were seen once. Sequencing used peripheral blood, obtained on day 0 of AZD1222 vaccination. All receptors come from an adult in good health.

The chain couples TRBV6-4 to TRBJ2-2; possibly TRBD2 for D (6 bases). The CDR3 is 18 residues long. Germline V lookup: CDR1 MRHNA, CDR2 SNTAGT. V was trimmed by 9 bases and J by 7 bases, leaving 30 bases between them. The CDR3 DNA reads TGTGCCAGGGAACGAGAGGGAGGCCTCCTCAAAAGGGTCGGGGAGCTGTTTTTT. It encodes CAREREGGLLKRVGELFF.

This chain joins TRBV19 and TRBJ2-1; maybe TRBD2 (5 bases). Germline CDR1 LNHDA, CDR2 SQIVND (reference sequence). The V end was cut by 5 bases, the J end by 6 bases, with 11 bases between. The CDR3 has 13 residues. CDR3 bases: TGTGCCAGTAGTCTCACTAGAATCAATGAGCAGTTCTTC. It encodes CASSLTRINEQFF.

The V and J genes are TRBV11-2 and TRBJ2-7, with a weak D call TRBD1 (5 bases). The CDR3 has 16 residues. The V end lost 0 bases, the J end lost 0 bases, and 12 bases lay between the germline ends. CDR1 is SGHAT, CDR2 FQNNGV, per germline. The CDR3 sequence: CASSLDTGRLSYEQYF. CDR3 DNA sequence: TGTGCCAGCAGCTTAGACACAGGACGGCTCTCCTACGAGCAGTACTTC.

DNA of the CDR3: TGTGCCAGCAGCTCCCTTGGGGGGCCCGGCAATCAGCCCCAGCATTTT. Amino acids: CASSSLGGPGNQPQHF. The V call is TRBV7-6, the J call TRBJ1-5; a weak D match, TRBD1 (6 bases). Trimming removed 4 bases from V and 2 bases from J, with 15 bases in between. The CDR3 has 16 amino acids. Germline V gene data show CDR1 as SGHVS and CDR2 as FNYEAQ.

The chain links TRBV27 to TRBJ2-1, with TRBD2 matching 8 bases. After removal of 4 bases from V and 7 bases from J, the junction contained 12 bases not matched to a gene. Germline CDR1 reads MNHEY; CDR2 reads SMNVEV (reference sequence). The CDR3 consists of 16 residues. CDR3 protein: CASSSRGLAQMNEQFF. CDR3 nucleotide sequence: TGTGCCAGCAGTTCTCGTGGACTAGCCCAAATGAATGAGCAGTTCTTC.

The CDR3 sequence: CASSEFANRGSTEAFF. The DNA for the CDR3 is TGTGCCAGCAGTGAATTTGCCAACAGGGGTAGCACTGAAGCTTTCTTT. The chain employs TRBV25-1 and TRBJ1-1; TRBD1 aligns across 7 bases. The CDR3 runs to 16 residues. J lost 4 bases, V lost 1 base, and 9 bases had no gene match. CDR1 and CDR2 (germline): MGHDK, SYGVNS. Based on the CDR3 plus reference TRBV25-1 and TRBJ1-1, the full variable domain is EADIYQTPRYLVIGTGKKITLECSQTMGHDKMYWYQQDPGMELHLIHYSYGVNSTEKGDLSSESTVSRIRTEHFPLTLESARPSHTSQYLCASSEFANRGSTEAFFGQGTRLTVV.

The rearrangement joins TRBV4-1 to TRBJ2-3, with D possibly TRBD2 on 6 matching bases. The CDR3 sequence is 18 residues long. V lost 0 bases and J lost 5, with 21 bases in between. Looked up from germline, CDR1 is MGHRA and CDR2 is YSYEKL. CDR3 residues: CASSQDWTGGKSKDTQYF. For the CDR3, the DNA is TGCGCCAGCAGCCAAGATTGGACTGGCGGGAAAAGTAAAGATACGCAGTATTTT.

The chain couples TRBV16 to TRBJ1-5; TRBD1 matches at 7 bases. The CDR3 sequence is 14 residues long. J was trimmed by 8 bases and V by 4 bases; bases with no gene match: 8. Germline CDR1 reads KGHSY; CDR2 reads FQNENV. The CDR3 loop reads CASSPTGPMEPQHF. The CDR3, as DNA: TGTGCCAGCAGCCCGACAGGGCCCATGGAGCCCCAGCATTTT.

The chain combines TRBV6-5 with TRBJ1-3; D unclear. The CDR3 has 14 amino acids. Trimming shortened V by 6 bases and J by 0 bases, and 9 bases separated the two germline ends. Per germline, CDR1 MNHEY and CDR2 SVGAGI. The CDR3 is CASSLGSSGNTIYF. The CDR3 DNA reads as TGTGCCAGCAGCCTGGGGAGCTCTGGAAACACCATATATTTT.

This chain links TRBV20-1 with TRBJ2-1; the match to TRBD2 covers 11 bases. J lost 10 bases, V lost 3 bases, and 5 bases had no gene match. The CDR3 consists of 13 residues. Germline CDR1 DFQATT, CDR2 SNEGSKA (reference sequence). The CDR3 loop reads CSASSGGAREQFF. The CDR3 bases are TGCAGTGCTAGTAGCGGGGGGGCACGCGAGCAGTTCTTC.

V gene TRBV20-1 combines with J gene TRBJ1-2; D unresolved. CDR1 and CDR2 from the germline V gene are DFQATT and SNEGSKA (reference sequence). The CDR3 loop spans 11 amino acids. V was cut by 6 bases and J by 3 bases, with 8 bases left in between. The CDR3 sequence is CSARKDYGYTF. As DNA, the CDR3 is TGCAGTGCCAGAAAGGACTATGGCTACACCTTC.

The chain has TRBV21-1 and TRBJ2-5; TRBD1 is taken as the D call from the table, unchecked against the DNA. TRBV21-1 is an annotated pseudogene. The CDR3 covers 15 residues. The CDR3 protein is CASSKVADREETQYF. The CDR3 nucleotides read TGTGCCAGCAGCAAAGTTGCGGACAGGGAAGAGACCCAGTACTTC.

This chain connects TRBV10-3 to TRBJ1-5; TRBD1 might be the D (6 bases). CDR3 length equals 16 residues. V dropped 8 bases and J dropped 2 bases, with 19 bases sitting between them. Germline CDR1 reads ENHRY; CDR2 reads SYGVKD. The CDR3 spells CAIGTGRVGGNQPQHF. In DNA, the CDR3 is TGTGCCATCGGAACAGGGCGAGTAGGAGGCAATCAGCCCCAGCATTTT.

The rearrangement uses TRBV30 and TRBJ1-2; D perhaps matches TRBD1 (5 bases). Germline CDR1 GTSNPN, CDR2 SVGIG (reference sequence). V was trimmed by 0 bases and J by 4 bases, leaving 9 bases between them. This CDR3 has 13 residues. In DNA form, the CDR3 reads TGTGCCTGGAGTGTTTGGGGCGCCTATGGCTACACCTTC. Translated, it gives CAWSVWGAYGYTF.

The chain employs TRBV5-1 and TRBJ2-1, with TRBD1 matching 8 bases. The length of the CDR3 is 15 residues. The V gene's germline CDR1 is SGHRS and CDR2 YFSETQ. With V trimmed by 4 bases and J by 4 bases, 7 bases remained unmatched. CDR3 sequence: CASSQGQGMYNEQFF. In nucleotides, the CDR3 is TGCGCCAGCAGCCAAGGACAGGGAATGTACAATGAGCAGTTCTTC.

The chain recombines TRBV21-1 with TRBJ1-1; the table's TRBD1 call for D was not verified on the DNA. TRBV21-1 is deemed a pseudogene. This CDR3 contains 18 residues. CDR3 sequence (DNA): TGTGCCAGCAGCAAAGAGGGACAGGGGGCTTATCGGGGCACTGAAGCTTTCTTT. Amino acids: CASSKEGQGAYRGTEAFF.

The chain joins TRBV5-8 to TRBJ1-5; weak D call: TRBD1 (5 bases). The length of the CDR3 is 17 residues. The germline gives CDR1 SGHTS, CDR2 YDEGEE. Trimming pared 3 bases from V and 2 bases from J, leaving 18 bases between. This CDR3 is CASSSRGSTWGNQPQHF. DNA of the CDR3: TGTGCCAGCAGCTCCCGGGGCTCTACCTGGGGCAATCAGCCCCAGCATTTT.

The J gene is TRBJ1-1, the V gene TRBV7-8; TRBD1 might be the D (5 bases). Per the germline V gene, CDR1 is SGHVS and CDR2 is FQNEAQ. This CDR3 has 16 amino acids. The V end was cut by 3 bases, the J end by 2 bases, with 16 bases between. The CDR3 coding sequence is TGTGCCAGCAGCTTGTGGGGGATACAGGATAACACTGAAGCTTTCTTT. Translation: CASSLWGIQDNTEAFF.

This rearrangement joins TRBV11-3 to TRBJ1-1, with D hard to call. Trimming left V 3 bases short and J 5 bases short, with 10 bases between. Germline V gene data show CDR1 as SGHNT and CDR2 as YENEEA. The CDR3 is made up of 13 amino acids. CDR3 amino acids: CASSFMRETEAFF. The CDR3, as DNA: TGTGCCAGCAGCTTTATGAGGGAGACTGAAGCTTTCTTT. Filled out from reference TRBV11-3 and TRBJ1-1, the complete variable domain reads EAGVVQSPRYKIIEKKQPVAFWCNPISGHNTLYWYLQNLGQGPELLIRYENEEAVDDSQLPKDRFSAERLKGVDSTLKIQPAELGDSAVYLCASSFMRETEAFFGQGTRLTVV.

The V and J genes are TRBV19 and TRBJ1-1, with a weak D call TRBD1 (5 bases). Trimming took 5 bases from V and 4 from J, leaving 8 bases between them. This CDR3 is built from 12 residues. The germline CDR1 and CDR2 sequences are LNHDA and SQIVND (reference sequence). The CDR3 spells CASSAGITEAFF. The CDR3 DNA sequence: TGTGCCAGTAGTGCAGGGATCACTGAAGCTTTCTTT.

CDR3 sequence (DNA): TGCGCCAGCAGCTTGGAATGGCGAAGCGAGCAGTACTTC. Its protein is CASSLEWRSEQYF. The chain couples TRBV5-1 to TRBJ2-7; D is unresolved. CDR1 is SGHRS and CDR2 is YFSETQ in the germline V gene. The CDR3 covers 13 residues. Trimming took 0 bases from V and 6 from J, leaving 10 bases between them. Filled out from reference TRBV5-1 and TRBJ2-7, the complete variable domain reads KAGVTQTPRYLIKTRGQQVTLSCSPISGHRSVSWYQQTPGQGLQFLFEYFSETQRNKGNFPGRFSGRQFSNSRSEMNVSTLELGDSALYLCASSLEWRSEQYFGPGTRLTVT.

Regarding this clone: A far bigger clonotype differs at one base, so this is likely a read error. V and J are TRBV3-1 (or the pseudogene TRBV3-2) and TRBJ1-1; D may be TRBD1 (6 bases). The CDR3 spans 13 residues. Germline CDR1 and CDR2: LGHDT and YNNKEL (reference sequence). The ends were cut back, 2 bases at V and 5 bases at J, with 9 bases in the middle. The CDR3 bases are TGTGCCAGCAGCCAAACAGGGTGGACTGAAGCTTTCTTT. Protein: CASSQTGWTEAFF.

The J gene is TRBJ2-7, the V gene TRBV6-1; D is undetermined. Between the trimmed V and J ends, which lost 1 base and 4 bases, there was a span of 5 bases. CDR1 and CDR2 from the germline V gene are MNHNS and SASEGT. The CDR3 has 12 amino acids. CDR3 in DNA: TGTGCCAGCAGTGAAGAGGTTTACGAGCAGTACTTC. It translates to CASSEEVYEQYF.

This chain joins TRBV10-1 and TRBJ1-2; 7 bases are shared with TRBD1. V shed 5 bases and J 8 bases; nucleotides not matched to a gene: 8. CDR1 and CDR2 (germline): WNHNN, SYGVQD (reference sequence). The CDR3 sequence is 13 residues long. The CDR3 bases are TGCGCCAGCAGTTCCCGGACAGGCTCAGGCTACACCTTC. Protein: CASSSRTGSGYTF.

This chain connects TRBV7-9 to TRBJ2-3; TRBD2 might be the D (5 bases). The germline gives CDR1 SEHNR, CDR2 FQNEAQ (reference sequence). This CDR3 region has 14 residues. Trimming left V 1 base short and J 1 base short, with 6 bases between. For the CDR3, the DNA is TGTGCCAGCAGCTTAGTGAGGGGCACAGATACGCAGTATTTT. Amino acids: CASSLVRGTDTQYF.

The sample holds one count of this clone. V usage is TRBV28 and J usage is TRBJ1-6, with D unresolved. CDR3 length: 17 amino acids. Trimming removed 2 bases at V and 5 bases at J, with 16 bases between. Germline V gene sequence: CDR1 MDHEN, CDR2 SYDVKM. CDR3 DNA sequence: TGTGCCAGCAGTTTACGGCGAGTTCCAGTTAATAATTCACCCCTCCACTTT. Translated, it gives CASSLRRVPVNNSPLHF.

This chain joins TRBV29-1 and TRBJ2-2; no definite D call. The CDR3 has 13 amino acids. V dropped 4 bases and J dropped 4 bases, with 10 bases sitting between them. Germline V gene data show CDR1 as SQVTM and CDR2 as ANQGSEA. CDR3 DNA: TGCAGCGTTGCGGGTGTTCTCACCGGGGAGCTGTTTTTT. Amino acids: CSVAGVLTGELFF.

This chain links TRBV4-1 with TRBJ1-1; perhaps TRBD1 as D (5 bases). The length of the CDR3 is 13 residues. V was trimmed by 8 bases and J by 4 bases, leaving 14 bases between them. Germline CDR1 is MGHRA and CDR2 is YSYEKL. The CDR3 reads CASSRGVSTEAFF. In DNA, the CDR3 is TGCGCCAGCTCTCGGGGGGTAAGCACTGAAGCTTTCTTT.